What follows are 27 T cell receptor beta chains derived from one specimen sequenced in a study of blood T cell repertoires in COVID-19. Measured with immunoSEQ multiplex PCR; TCRdb has only the in-frame clones, and not every one. Of around 23,000 clones in the sample, around nine tenths were seen once. Sequences were obtained from peripheral blood. Every receptor here comes from a man over 45 with active COVID-19.

The chain combines TRBV5-1 with TRBJ2-7; D possibly corresponds to TRBD2 (5 bases). V dropped 2 bases and J dropped 7 bases, with 10 bases sitting between them. This CDR3 contains 12 residues. The germline V gene encodes CDR1 SGHRS and CDR2 YFSETQ. CDR3 bases: TGCGCCAGCAGCTTCTCCGGGGTAGAGCAGTACTTC. Encoded protein: CASSFSGVEQYF.

This chain uses TRBV13 with TRBJ2-1; 8 nucleotides align to TRBD2. Trimming took 5 bases from V and 6 from J; bases not matched to a gene: 3. The CDR3 has 13 amino acids. The germline gives CDR1 PRHDT, CDR2 FYEKMQ (reference sequence). CDR3 sequence: CASSRLATNEQFF. The CDR3 nucleotides are TGTGCCAGCAGCCGACTAGCGACCAATGAGCAGTTCTTC.

This chain uses TRBV27 with TRBJ1-2, with D tentatively TRBD1 (6 bases). The CDR3 contains 17 residues. The V and J ends lost 6 bases and 5 bases respectively, with 25 bases between them. Germline loops: CDR1 MNHEY, CDR2 SMNVEV (reference sequence). CDR3 DNA sequence: TGTGCCAGCAGCGAAACGGGACAAGGTGACGGACTGTATGGCTACACCTTC. It specifies CASSETGQGDGLYGYTF.

J is TRBJ1-5 and V is TRBV24-1; 8 bases are a match to TRBD1. This CDR3 is 16 amino acids long. Germline values: CDR1 KGHDR, CDR2 SFDVKD. The trim removed 3 bases at V and 1 base at J, leaving 4 bases unmatched. The CDR3 DNA is TGTGCCACCAGTGATACCACAGGGGGAAGCAATCAGCCCCAGCATTTT. Encoded protein: CATSDTTGGSNQPQHF.

The chain uses TRBV5-1 and TRBJ2-1; 8 nucleotides align to TRBD2. J gave up 6 bases and V 0 bases, and 8 bases lay outside the gene matches. The CDR3 loop spans 16 amino acids. Germline V gene lookup returns CDR1 SGHRS and CDR2 YFSETQ. DNA for the CDR3: TGCGCCAGCAGCTTGGAGCTAGCGGGCGGGCTCAATGAGCAGTTCTTC. Residues: CASSLELAGGLNEQFF.

This clone was counted only a few times. The chain recombines TRBV2 with TRBJ1-6, with D perhaps TRBD1 (6 bases). V was clipped by 7 bases and J by 5 bases, with 15 bases between them. Germline lookup yields CDR1 SNHLY and CDR2 FYNNEI. The CDR3 runs to 15 residues. The CDR3 here is CASNYGGQNNSPLHF. The DNA of the CDR3 is TGTGCCAGCAACTACGGTGGACAGAATAATTCACCCCTCCACTTT.

The rearrangement joins TRBV5-6 to TRBJ2-5; D call uncertain. Germline-derived CDR1 and CDR2 are SGHDT and YYEEEE. V was shortened by 1 base and J by 1 base, with 5 bases between the two germline ends. This CDR3 is built from 13 residues. CDR3 in DNA: TGTGCCAGCAGCTTGATCTCCCAAGAGACCCAGTACTTC. This sequence encodes CASSLISQETQYF.

The CDR3: CASSRGSTSTDTQYF. CDR3 nucleotide sequence: TGTGCCAGCAGCCGCGGGTCCACTAGCACAGATACGCAGTATTTT. The chain carries TRBV9 and TRBJ2-3, with D tentatively TRBD2 (5 bases). The CDR3 has 15 amino acids. V shed 4 bases and J shed 0 bases, with 12 bases lying between them. Germline CDR1 and CDR2: SGDLS and YYNGEE.

Only a few counts were recorded for this clone. CDR3 nucleotide sequence: TGTGCCAGCAGCCACGACGGGGATACGCAGTATTTT. Translation gives CASSHDGDTQYF. V usage is TRBV4-2 and J usage is TRBJ2-3; unclear D gene. The V gene's germline CDR1 is LGHNA and CDR2 YNFKEQ. Trimming took off 3 bases at V and 6 bases at J, with 7 bases between the two ends. This CDR3 region has 12 residues.

The CDR3: CASSQGEVRPTF. The CDR3, as DNA: TGTGCCAGCAGCCAAGGTGAGGTACGGCCCACCTTC. The chain recombines TRBV3-1 (or the pseudogene TRBV3-2) with TRBJ1-2, with D unclear. The germline CDR1 and CDR2 sequences are LGHDT and YNNKEL (reference sequence). The germline V and J ends were trimmed by 1 base and 13 bases, with 13 bases remaining between them. This CDR3 is 12 amino acids long.

The V gene is TRBV3-1 (or the pseudogene TRBV3-2), the J gene TRBJ2-7; D unresolved. The V gene lost 1 base and the J gene lost 3 bases, with 7 bases spanning the gap. The CDR3 runs 13 residues. The germline CDR1 and CDR2 sequences are LGHDT and YNNKEL (reference sequence). The CDR3 bases are TGTGCCAGCAGCCAAGCCCCAATCTACGAGCAGTACTTC. Its protein product is CASSQAPIYEQYF.

The table lists this clone with a few counts. The chain uses TRBV6-1 and TRBJ1-6; D ambiguous. V lost 2 bases and J 14 bases, leaving 10 bases between the germline ends. In germline, CDR1 is MNHNS, CDR2 SASEGT. The CDR3 is 12 amino acids. The CDR3 DNA sequence: TGTGCCAGCAGTGAAAGTCATTCGGCCCTCCACTTT. Its translation is CASSESHSALHF.

The chain is built from TRBV7-2 and TRBJ2-7, with D possibly being TRBD2 (6 bases). CDR3 length: 14 residues. Germline CDR1 and CDR2: SGHTA and FQGNSA. V lost 5 bases and J 2 bases, leaving 13 bases between the germline ends. CDR3 region: CASSARTNAYEQYF. CDR3 coding DNA: TGTGCCAGCAGCGCCCGGACTAACGCCTACGAGCAGTACTTC.

This chain links TRBV10-3 with TRBJ2-1; the D is unclear. Germline V CDR1 and CDR2: ENHRY, SYGVKD. Between the trimmed V and J ends, which lost 1 base and 5 bases, there was a span of 9 bases. This CDR3 spans 14 amino acids. The CDR3: CAISEYGGDNEQFF. The CDR3, as DNA: TGTGCCATCAGTGAGTACGGCGGAGACAATGAGCAGTTCTTC.

The chain combines TRBV5-1 with TRBJ1-6; no clear D gene. V was clipped by 1 base and J by 7 bases, with 12 bases between them. CDR3 length: 15 residues. CDR1 SGHRS and CDR2 YFSETQ come from the germline V gene. CDR3 DNA sequence: TGCGCCAGCAGCTTGAAAACGAGAGAGAATTCACCCCTCCACTTT. Its translation is CASSLKTRENSPLHF.

The chain uses TRBV11-3 and TRBJ2-7, with a weak D call TRBD1 (6 bases). The CDR3 runs to 15 residues. V was cut by 4 bases and J by 5 bases, with 18 bases left in between. CDR1 SGHNT and CDR2 YENEEA come from the germline V gene. DNA for the CDR3: TGTGCCAGCAGCTCTTGGAATTTCAGGGGCAACGAGCAGTACTTC. This gives the protein CASSSWNFRGNEQYF. Variable domain in full (rest from reference TRBV11-3 and TRBJ2-7): EAGVVQSPRYKIIEKKQPVAFWCNPISGHNTLYWYLQNLGQGPELLIRYENEEAVDDSQLPKDRFSAERLKGVDSTLKIQPAELGDSAVYLCASSSWNFRGNEQYFGPGTRLTVT.

A single count supports this clone. The chain uses TRBV30 and TRBJ1-4; the D gene is possibly TRBD1 (5 bases). Germline lookup yields CDR1 GTSNPN and CDR2 SVGIG (reference sequence). V dropped 3 bases and J dropped 10 bases, with 12 bases sitting between them. This CDR3 has 12 amino acids. The CDR3 sequence is CAWSTGQGKLFF. Here the CDR3 DNA reads TGTGCCTGGAGCACCGGCCAGGGAAAACTGTTTTTT.

The V gene is TRBV27, the J gene TRBJ2-7; TRBD2 might be the D (6 bases). Per the germline V gene, CDR1 is MNHEY and CDR2 is SMNVEV (reference sequence). Between the trimmed V and J ends, which lost 4 bases and 0 bases, there was a span of 10 bases. The CDR3 sequence is 14 residues long. The CDR3 loop is CASSSAGLSYEQYF. The CDR3 DNA follows: TGTGCCAGCAGTTCGGCGGGACTCTCCTACGAGCAGTACTTC.

The chain is built from TRBV9 and TRBJ2-7; 7 bases agree with TRBD1. Germline trimming cut 4 bases from V and 4 bases from J; bases unmatched to any gene: 11. In germline, CDR1 is SGDLS, CDR2 YYNGEE. This CDR3 has 15 residues. Here the CDR3 DNA reads TGTGCCAGCAGCTCGACCTCCGGGACAGCATACGAGCAGTACTTC. Encoded protein: CASSSTSGTAYEQYF.

The V call is TRBV28, the J call TRBJ2-4; D uncertain. This CDR3 comprises 15 residues. Germline CDR1 is MDHEN and CDR2 is SYDVKM. V lost 5 bases, J lost 0 bases, and 11 bases lay in between. In DNA, the CDR3 is TGTGCCAGCAGTCCTCAGGCCCTAGCCAAAAACATTCAGTACTTC. The encoded protein is CASSPQALAKNIQYF.

The J gene is TRBJ1-3, the V gene TRBV21-1; the DNA was not compared with TRBD1, the D call given in the table. TRBV21-1 constitutes a pseudogene. This CDR3 is built from 18 residues. The CDR3 nucleotides are TGTGCCAGCAGCAAAGGCGGGCCACAGGGGGGATCTGGAAACACCATATATTTT. Amino acids: CASSKGGPQGGSGNTIYF.

The gene calls are TRBV4-3 and TRBJ2-1, with D perhaps TRBD2 (5 bases). The CDR3 contains 15 residues. With 1 base removed from V and 2 bases from J, the gap between germline ends came to 9 bases. In germline, CDR1 is LGHNA, CDR2 YSLEER. CDR3 loop: CASSQAPGTYNEQFF. In nucleotides, the CDR3 is TGCGCCAGCAGCCAAGCTCCCGGGACCTACAATGAGCAGTTCTTC.

The V gene is TRBV7-9, the J gene TRBJ2-1, with TRBD2 identical over 10 bases. The CDR3 spans 16 residues. The V and J ends lost 4 bases and 4 bases, in that order; junction bases with no gene match: 7. Germline-derived CDR1 and CDR2 are SEHNR and FQNEAQ (reference sequence). In DNA form, the CDR3 reads TGTGCCAGCAGCTCCCGAGATAGCGGGAGGTACAATGAGCAGTTCTTC. This translates into CASSSRDSGRYNEQFF.

This clone came up once. V usage is TRBV9 and J usage is TRBJ1-2; D is unclear. The CDR3 is 16 residues long. Germline CDR1 reads SGDLS; CDR2 reads YYNGEE. Trimming removed 0 bases at V and 5 bases at J, with 17 bases between. CDR3 in amino acids: CASSVADGKGPYGYTF. The CDR3 DNA reads as TGTGCCAGCAGCGTAGCTGACGGGAAGGGCCCGTATGGCTACACCTTC.

V is TRBV9 and J is TRBJ2-1; the D is unclear. V was pared by 8 bases and J by 4 bases, with 10 bases between. Germline V gives CDR1 SGDLS, CDR2 YYNGEE. The CDR3 sequence is 12 residues long. CDR3 in DNA: TGTGCCAGTCCCACAAGATACAATGAGCAGTTCTTC. Translated: CASPTRYNEQFF. The complete variable domain, with remaining parts taken from reference TRBV9 and TRBJ2-1, reads DSGVTQTPKHLITATGQRVTLRCSPRSGDLSVYWYQQSLDQGLQFLIQYYNGEERAKGNILERFSAQQFPDLHSELNLSSLELGDSALYFCASPTRYNEQFFGPGTRLTVL.

V and J are TRBV15 and TRBJ1-4; no firm D call. The CDR3 loop spans 17 amino acids. Germline lookup yields CDR1 LNHNV and CDR2 YYDKDF (reference sequence). V was pared by 0 bases and J by 0 bases, with 11 bases between. CDR3 in DNA: TGTGCCACCAGCAGAGATCCGGTGACTGCAACTAATGAAAAACTGTTTTTT. Encoded protein: CATSRDPVTATNEKLFF.

This clone was observed a few times. The rearrangement links TRBV19 to TRBJ2-5; 9 bases are a match to TRBD2. Trimming removed 1 base from V and 5 bases from J; junction bases left unmatched: 5. The CDR3 is 15 amino acids. From germline, CDR1 is LNHDA and CDR2 SQIVND (reference sequence). CDR3 sequence: CASSIGSGGRETQYF. CDR3 DNA: TGTGCCAGTAGTATAGGGAGCGGGGGGCGGGAGACCCAGTACTTC.